This T cell receptor beta chain was observed in a study of T cell changes during pregnancy in multiple sclerosis. Repertoires were generated with immunoSEQ multiplex PCR, while TCRdb's copy carries only in-frame clones and drops some. In the table there are some 80,000 clones, about 96% of which are singletons. This CDR3 region has 18 residues. The genes are TRBV21-1 and TRBJ2-1; TRBD2 was called by the table and not checked on the DNA. TRBV21-1 corresponds to a pseudogene. The receptor was isolated from a female donor with multiple sclerosis, enrolled in a pregnancy study. The sample consisted of peripheral blood, taken in the second trimester of pregnancy. CDR3 DNA: TGTGCCAGCAGCCTCCAGCCAGAAAGCCCGGGCTCCTACAATGAGCAGTTCTTC. It encodes CASSLQPESPGSYNEQFF.